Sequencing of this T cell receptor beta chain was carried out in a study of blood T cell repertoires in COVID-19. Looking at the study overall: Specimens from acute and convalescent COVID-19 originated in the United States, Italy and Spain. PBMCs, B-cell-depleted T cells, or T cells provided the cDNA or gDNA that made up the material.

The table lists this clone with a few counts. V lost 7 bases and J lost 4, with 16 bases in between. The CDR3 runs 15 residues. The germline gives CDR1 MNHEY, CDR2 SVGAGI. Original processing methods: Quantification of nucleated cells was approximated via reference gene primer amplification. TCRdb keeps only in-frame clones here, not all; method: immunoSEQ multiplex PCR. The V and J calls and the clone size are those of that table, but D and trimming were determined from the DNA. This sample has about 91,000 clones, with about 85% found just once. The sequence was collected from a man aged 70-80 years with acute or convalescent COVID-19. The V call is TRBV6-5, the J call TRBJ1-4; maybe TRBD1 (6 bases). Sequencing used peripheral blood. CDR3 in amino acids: CASTPDRQDNEKLFF. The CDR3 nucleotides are TGTGCCAGCACCCCAGACAGGCAGGATAATGAAAAACTGTTTTTT.